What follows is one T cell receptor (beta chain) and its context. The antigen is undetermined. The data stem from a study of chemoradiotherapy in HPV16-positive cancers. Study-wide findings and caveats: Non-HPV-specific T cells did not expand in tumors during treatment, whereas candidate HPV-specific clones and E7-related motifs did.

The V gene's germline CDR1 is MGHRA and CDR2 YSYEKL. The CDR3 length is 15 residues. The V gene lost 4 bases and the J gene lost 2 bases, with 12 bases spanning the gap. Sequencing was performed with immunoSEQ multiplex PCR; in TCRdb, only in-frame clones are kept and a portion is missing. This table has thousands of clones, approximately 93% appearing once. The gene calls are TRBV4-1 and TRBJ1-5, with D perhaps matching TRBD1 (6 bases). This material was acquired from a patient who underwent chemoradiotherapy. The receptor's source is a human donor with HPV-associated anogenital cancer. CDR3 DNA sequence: TGCGCCAGCAGCCTCGAGGGGGACCGCAATCAGCCCCAGCATTTT. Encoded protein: CASSLEGDRNQPQHF.